The 21 T cell receptor beta chains presented below share a single source sample, sequenced in a study of blood T cell repertoires in COVID-19. Some clones are missing from TCRdb's copy, which holds only in-frame ones; the method was immunoSEQ multiplex PCR. The data hold roughly 670,000 clones, with about nine tenths observed a single time. The specimen was peripheral blood. The receptors were gathered from a woman younger than 35 with acute or convalescent COVID-19.

The gene calls are TRBV19 and TRBJ1-2; TRBD1 aligns across 12 bases. The V gene's germline CDR1 is LNHDA and CDR2 SQIVND (reference sequence). Trimming cost V 3 bases and J 8 bases; bases outside gene matches: 16. This CDR3 is 18 amino acids long. The CDR3 sequence: CASSIGWPPGQGARGYTF. The CDR3 DNA sequence: TGTGCCAGTAGTATCGGATGGCCACCGGGACAGGGGGCCCGAGGCTACACCTTC.

The rearrangement joins TRBV18 to TRBJ1-3; D not certain. Looked up from germline, CDR1 is KGHSH and CDR2 is LQKENI. The CDR3 runs 14 residues. The ends were cut back, 6 bases at V and 0 bases at J, with 9 bases in the middle. The CDR3 bases are TGTGCCAGCTCGCCCGGTGTCTCTGGAAACACCATATATTTT. It yields the protein CASSPGVSGNTIYF.

The chain couples TRBV4-1 to TRBJ1-1; TRBD1 agrees at 9 bases. CDR1 MGHRA and CDR2 YSYEKL come from the germline V gene. The CDR3 is made up of 14 amino acids. Germline trimming cut 6 bases from V and 5 bases from J; bases unmatched to any gene: 7. Here the CDR3 DNA reads TGCGCCAGCAGTCGGTCGACAGGGGGGACTGAAGCTTTCTTT. It encodes CASSRSTGGTEAFF.

The rearrangement uses TRBV6-5 and TRBJ1-1; D is perhaps TRBD1 (5 bases). CDR1 and CDR2 (germline): MNHEY, SVGAGI. V gave up 7 bases and J gave up 10 bases, with 16 bases separating them. The CDR3 runs to 12 residues. CDR3 coding DNA: TGTGCCAGCATCCGAAGGGGTGTGAGAGCTTTCTTT. As protein: CASIRRGVRAFF.

This chain connects TRBV19 to TRBJ2-2; D is possibly TRBD1 (6 bases). Germline V CDR1 and CDR2: LNHDA, SQIVND (reference sequence). Between the trimmed V and J ends, which lost 6 bases and 6 bases, there was a span of 8 bases. The CDR3 covers 12 residues. The CDR3: CASSNRAGELFF. The CDR3 DNA is TGTGCCAGTAGCAACAGGGCCGGGGAGCTGTTTTTT.

The sample holds a few counts of this clone. This chain uses TRBV6-6 with TRBJ1-4, with D uncertain. There are 12 residues in the CDR3. Trimming cost V 7 bases and J 6 bases, with 9 bases left between them. Germline CDR1 is MNHNY and CDR2 is SVGAGI (reference sequence). The CDR3 is CASTWAYEKLFF. CDR3 bases: TGTGCCAGCACCTGGGCCTATGAAAAACTGTTTTTT.

V usage is TRBV5-1 and J usage is TRBJ2-7; TRBD1 matches 8 bases. CDR1 is SGHRS, CDR2 YFSETQ, per germline. V lost 5 bases to trimming and J lost 0 bases; unmatched junction nucleotides: 7. There are 15 residues in the CDR3. CDR3 loop: CASRGQGANSYEQYF. CDR3 DNA: TGCGCCAGCAGAGGACAGGGCGCGAACTCCTACGAGCAGTACTTC.

CDR3 residues: CASQDSSGQPQHF. The CDR3, as DNA: TGTGCCAGCCAGGACAGCTCGGGGCAGCCCCAGCATTTT. The genes are TRBV12-3 or TRBV12-4 and TRBJ1-5; the D gene is possibly TRBD1 (6 bases). The ends were cut back, 8 bases at V and 7 bases at J, with 15 bases in the middle. There are 13 residues in the CDR3.

The chain has TRBV19 and TRBJ2-1; D unresolved. V lost 5 bases and J lost 0, with 11 bases in between. CDR1 is LNHDA, CDR2 SQIVND, per germline (reference sequence). This CDR3 contains 15 residues. DNA of the CDR3: TGTGCCAGTAGTGTCGCCTTACTCTCCTACAATGAGCAGTTCTTC. This codes for CASSVALLSYNEQFF.

The V call is TRBV10-3, the J call TRBJ1-3; D gene unclear. The V end was cut by 3 bases, the J end by 0 bases, with 18 bases between. The CDR3 contains 18 residues. Germline V gene lookup returns CDR1 ENHRY and CDR2 SYGVKD. The CDR3 loop is CAISDPVSTVSSGNTIYF. For the CDR3, the DNA is TGTGCCATCAGTGACCCTGTCTCGACTGTGAGCTCTGGAAACACCATATATTTT.

The rearrangement links TRBV27 to TRBJ2-2; 12 bases match TRBD2. V dropped 5 bases and J dropped 2; count of bases not matched to a gene: 6. CDR1 MNHEY and CDR2 SMNVEV come from the germline V gene (reference sequence). This CDR3 is built from 17 residues. The CDR3 DNA sequence: TGTGCCAGCAGTAAACGACTAGCGGGGGTAAACACCGGGGAGCTGTTTTTT. Its protein is CASSKRLAGVNTGELFF.

This chain joins TRBV3-1 (or the pseudogene TRBV3-2) and TRBJ1-1, with 7 bases matching TRBD1. The CDR3 totals 15 residues. Per germline, CDR1 LGHDT and CDR2 YNNKEL (reference sequence). J gave up 7 bases and V 3 bases, and 11 bases lay outside the gene matches. CDR3 amino acids: CASSHWGQKVGEAFF. The CDR3 DNA is TGTGCCAGCAGCCATTGGGGACAGAAGGTTGGTGAAGCTTTCTTT.

The CDR3 is CASSSRTFGYTF. CDR3 sequence (DNA): TGTGCCAGCAGCTCTCGGACTTTTGGCTACACCTTC. The rearrangement joins TRBV5-4 to TRBJ1-2; D is undetermined. The germline V gene has CDR1 SGHNT and CDR2 YYREEE (reference sequence). Trimming cost V 3 bases and J 7 bases, with 10 bases left between them. The CDR3 is made up of 12 amino acids.

The DNA of the CDR3 is TGCGCCAGCAGCTTGGCCAGGGAATACGAGCAGTACTTC. Its protein is CASSLAREYEQYF. The rearrangement links TRBV5-1 to TRBJ2-7, with D possibly matching TRBD1 (5 bases). Between the trimmed V and J ends, which lost 0 bases and 4 bases, there was a span of 8 bases. This CDR3 region has 13 residues. Germline CDR1 is SGHRS and CDR2 is YFSETQ.

The V and J genes are TRBV2 and TRBJ2-1; a possible D gene is TRBD1 (6 bases). The germline V and J ends were trimmed by 6 bases and 4 bases, with 22 bases remaining between them. This CDR3 is built from 17 residues. The germline CDR1 and CDR2 sequences are SNHLY and FYNNEI. DNA of the CDR3: TGTGCCAGCAGGCCCCGTCGTGGGGGCTCCTTATACAATGAGCAGTTCTTC. It specifies CASRPRRGGSLYNEQFF.

This chain connects TRBV5-8 to TRBJ2-1, with 7 bases fitting TRBD1. Unmatched junction bases numbered 12, after V lost 0 bases and J lost 9 bases. There are 16 residues in the CDR3. Germline loops: CDR1 SGHTS, CDR2 YDEGEE. The CDR3 DNA sequence: TGTGCCAGCAGCTTGGCCCCGAGGGGGCCACGGGGTGAGCAGTTCTTC. Translating it yields CASSLAPRGPRGEQFF.

The chain is built from TRBV11-3 and TRBJ2-1, with a possible D match to TRBD2 (5 bases). The CDR3 covers 15 residues. V dropped 5 bases and J dropped 9 bases, with 20 bases sitting between them. Per germline, CDR1 SGHNT and CDR2 YENEEA. The CDR3 region has the DNA TGTGCCAGCAGCCCTGCCACCGGTACGAGCGGTGAGCAGTTCTTC. Translation gives CASSPATGTSGEQFF.

The chain couples TRBV4-3 to TRBJ2-1, with D tentatively TRBD2 (6 bases). This CDR3 is 15 amino acids long. Germline CDR1 LGHNA, CDR2 YSLEER. V was trimmed by 4 bases and J by 7 bases, leaving 17 bases between them. Here the CDR3 reads CASSPLVGEVNEQFF. The CDR3 region has the DNA TGCGCCAGCAGCCCCCTGGTAGGGGAGGTGAATGAGCAGTTCTTC.

The chain carries TRBV6-5 and TRBJ1-1, with 9 nucleotides matching TRBD1. This CDR3 has 15 amino acids. Germline V gene lookup returns CDR1 MNHEY and CDR2 SVGAGI. V lost 6 bases and J lost 1; bases outside the gene matches: 6. CDR3 nucleotides: TGTGCCAGCAGCCTTAACAGGGGGCGGAACACTGAAGCTTTCTTT. Translating gives CASSLNRGRNTEAFF.

V and J are TRBV2 and TRBJ1-3; no reliable D call. This CDR3 is 14 amino acids long. V was cut by 0 bases and J by 2 bases, with 5 bases left in between. Germline V gene data show CDR1 as SNHLY and CDR2 as FYNNEI. The CDR3 sequence is CASSEAATGNTIYF. CDR3 DNA: TGTGCCAGCAGTGAAGCAGCCACTGGAAACACCATATATTTT.

The rearrangement links TRBV27 to TRBJ1-1; D gene uncertain. In germline, CDR1 is MNHEY, CDR2 SMNVEV (reference sequence). V lost 8 bases, J lost 1 base, and 11 bases lay in between. This CDR3 contains 13 residues. The chain's CDR3 is CASAETGNTEAFF. CDR3 DNA: TGTGCCAGCGCCGAGACGGGGAACACTGAAGCTTTCTTT.